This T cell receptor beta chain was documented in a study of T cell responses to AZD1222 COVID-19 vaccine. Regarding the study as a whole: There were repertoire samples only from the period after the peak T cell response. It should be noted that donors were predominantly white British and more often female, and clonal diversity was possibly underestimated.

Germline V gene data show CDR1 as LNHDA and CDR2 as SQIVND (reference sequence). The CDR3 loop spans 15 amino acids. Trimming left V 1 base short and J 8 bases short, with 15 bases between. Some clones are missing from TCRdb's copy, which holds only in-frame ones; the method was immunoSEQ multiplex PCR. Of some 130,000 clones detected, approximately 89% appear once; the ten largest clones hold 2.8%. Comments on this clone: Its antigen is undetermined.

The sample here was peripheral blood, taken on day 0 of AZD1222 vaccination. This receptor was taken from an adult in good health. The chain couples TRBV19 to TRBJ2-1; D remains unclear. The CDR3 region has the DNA TGTGCCAGTAGTATAGGGTCAGCGTTCCCCGATGAGCAGTTCTTC. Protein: CASSIGSAFPDEQFF.